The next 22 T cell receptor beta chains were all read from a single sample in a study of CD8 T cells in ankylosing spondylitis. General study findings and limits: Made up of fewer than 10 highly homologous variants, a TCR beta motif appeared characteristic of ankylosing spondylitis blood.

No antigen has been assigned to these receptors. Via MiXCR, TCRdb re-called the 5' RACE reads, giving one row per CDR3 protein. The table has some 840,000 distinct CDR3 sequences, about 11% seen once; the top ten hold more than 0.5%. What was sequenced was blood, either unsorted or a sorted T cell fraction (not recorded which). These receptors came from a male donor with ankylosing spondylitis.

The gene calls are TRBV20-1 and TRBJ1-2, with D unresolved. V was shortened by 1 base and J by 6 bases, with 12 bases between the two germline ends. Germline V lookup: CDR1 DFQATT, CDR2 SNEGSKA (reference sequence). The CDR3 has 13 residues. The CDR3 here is CSARATMAHGYTF. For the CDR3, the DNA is TGCAGTGCTAGAGCCACGATGGCCCATGGCTACACCTTC.

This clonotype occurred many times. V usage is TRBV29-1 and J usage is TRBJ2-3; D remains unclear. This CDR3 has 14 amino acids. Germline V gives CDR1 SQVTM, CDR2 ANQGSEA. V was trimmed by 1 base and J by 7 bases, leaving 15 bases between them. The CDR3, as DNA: TGCAGCGTTGAAGGCGTTACGCGCGTAAATACGCAGTATTTT. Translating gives CSVEGVTRVNTQYF.

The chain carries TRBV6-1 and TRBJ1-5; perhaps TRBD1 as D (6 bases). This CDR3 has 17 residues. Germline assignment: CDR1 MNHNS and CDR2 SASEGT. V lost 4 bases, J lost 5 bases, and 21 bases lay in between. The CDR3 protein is CASSVSGARSRDQPQHF. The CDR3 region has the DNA TGTGCCAGCAGTGTTTCAGGGGCCCGAAGTCGTGATCAGCCCCAGCATTTT.

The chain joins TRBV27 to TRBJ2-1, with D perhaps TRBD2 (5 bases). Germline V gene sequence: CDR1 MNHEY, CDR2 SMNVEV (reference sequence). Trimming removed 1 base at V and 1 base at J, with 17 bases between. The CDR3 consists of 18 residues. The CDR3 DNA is TGTGCCAGCAGTTTATTCGCGTTAAGCGGAACTTCCTACAATGAGCAGTTCTTC. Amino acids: CASSLFALSGTSYNEQFF.

The CDR3 region is CSACIRGLTGNTIYF. The CDR3, as DNA: TGCAGTGCTTGCATCAGGGGGCTTACTGGAAACACCATATATTTT. This sequence joins TRBV20-1 and TRBJ1-3; 8 positions agree with TRBD1. CDR1 DFQATT and CDR2 SNEGSKA come from the germline V gene (reference sequence). The V segment lost 5 bases and the J segment 2 bases; nucleotides outside the gene matches: 8. There are 15 residues in the CDR3.

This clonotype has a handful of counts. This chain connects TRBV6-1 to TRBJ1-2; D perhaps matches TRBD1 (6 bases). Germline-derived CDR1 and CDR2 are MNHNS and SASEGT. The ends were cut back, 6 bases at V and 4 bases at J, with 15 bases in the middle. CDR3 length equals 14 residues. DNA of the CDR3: TGTGCCAGCAGACCCTGGGGGGACACCTATGGCTACACCTTC. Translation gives CASRPWGDTYGYTF.

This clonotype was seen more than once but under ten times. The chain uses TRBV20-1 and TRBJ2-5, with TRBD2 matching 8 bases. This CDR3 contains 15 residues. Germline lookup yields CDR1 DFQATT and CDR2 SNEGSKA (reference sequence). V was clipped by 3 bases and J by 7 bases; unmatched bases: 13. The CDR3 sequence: CSASPGGSTAGTQYF. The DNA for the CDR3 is TGCAGTGCTAGTCCGGGAGGGTCCACGGCTGGGACCCAGTACTTC.

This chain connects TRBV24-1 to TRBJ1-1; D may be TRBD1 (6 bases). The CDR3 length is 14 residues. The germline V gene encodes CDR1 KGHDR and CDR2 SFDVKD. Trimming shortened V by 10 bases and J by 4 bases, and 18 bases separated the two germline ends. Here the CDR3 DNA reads TGTGCCACTTCAGCAGGGGAAATAAGCACTGAAGCTTTCTTT. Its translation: CATSAGEISTEAFF.

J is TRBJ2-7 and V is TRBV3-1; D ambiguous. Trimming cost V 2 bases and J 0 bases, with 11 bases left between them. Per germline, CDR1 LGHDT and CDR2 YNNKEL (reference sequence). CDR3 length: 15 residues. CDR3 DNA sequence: TGTGCCAGCAGCCAATGGATGGCAGCCTCCTACGAGCAGTACTTC. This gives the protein CASSQWMAASYEQYF.

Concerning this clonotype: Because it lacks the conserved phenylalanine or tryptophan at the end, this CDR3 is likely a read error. The CDR3 sequence is CASSVGTYEQYI. The DNA for the CDR3 is TGTGCCAGCTCGGTCGGAACATACGAGCAGTACATC. The chain is built from TRBV18 and TRBJ2-7, with D uncertain. CDR1 is KGHSH and CDR2 is LQKENI in the germline V gene. V lost 6 bases and J lost 4, with 10 bases in between. The CDR3 is 12 residues long.

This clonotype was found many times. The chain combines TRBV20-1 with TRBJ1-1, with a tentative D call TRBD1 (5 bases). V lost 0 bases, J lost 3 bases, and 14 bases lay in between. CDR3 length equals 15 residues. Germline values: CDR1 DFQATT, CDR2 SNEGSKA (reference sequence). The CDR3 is CSARDRRLGDTEAFF. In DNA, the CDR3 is TGCAGTGCTAGAGATAGAAGGTTGGGGGACACTGAAGCTTTCTTT.

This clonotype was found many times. The CDR3 sequence is CASSVRDRGNQPQHF. The DNA of the CDR3 is TGTGCCAGCAGTGTACGGGACAGGGGAAATCAGCCCCAGCATTTT. This rearrangement joins TRBV2 to TRBJ1-5; TRBD1 matches 10 bases. CDR1 and CDR2 (germline): SNHLY, FYNNEI. There are 15 residues in the CDR3. J lost 4 bases, V lost 4 bases, and 4 bases had no gene match.

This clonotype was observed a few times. CDR3 protein: CASAGDKTGFRGYTF. DNA for the CDR3: TGCGCCAGCGCAGGGGACAAAACGGGGTTTCGTGGCTACACCTTC. This rearrangement joins TRBV5-1 to TRBJ1-2, with D possibly matching TRBD1 (6 bases). CDR1 SGHRS and CDR2 YFSETQ come from the germline V gene. This CDR3 spans 15 amino acids. The V end was cut by 7 bases, the J end by 7 bases, with 23 bases between.

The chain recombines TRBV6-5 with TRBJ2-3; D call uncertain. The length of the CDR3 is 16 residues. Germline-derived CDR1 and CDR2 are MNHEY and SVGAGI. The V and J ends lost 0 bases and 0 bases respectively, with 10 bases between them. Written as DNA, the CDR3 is TGTGCCAGCAGTTACTCGGCCAGCTCTAGCACAGATACGCAGTATTTT. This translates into CASSYSASSSTDTQYF.

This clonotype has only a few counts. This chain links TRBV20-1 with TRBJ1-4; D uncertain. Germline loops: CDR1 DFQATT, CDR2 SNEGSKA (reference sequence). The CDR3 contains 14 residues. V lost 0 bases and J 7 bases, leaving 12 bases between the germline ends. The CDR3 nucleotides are TGCAGTGCTAGAGATCCCAGGTCGAGTGAAAAACTGTTTTTT. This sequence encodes CSARDPRSSEKLFF.

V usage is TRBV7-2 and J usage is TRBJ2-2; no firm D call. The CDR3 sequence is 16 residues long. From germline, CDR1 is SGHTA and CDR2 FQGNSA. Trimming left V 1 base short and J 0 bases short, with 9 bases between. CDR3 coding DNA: TGTGCCAGCAGCTTAGTACAACCACCGAACACCGGGGAGCTGTTTTTT. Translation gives CASSLVQPPNTGELFF.

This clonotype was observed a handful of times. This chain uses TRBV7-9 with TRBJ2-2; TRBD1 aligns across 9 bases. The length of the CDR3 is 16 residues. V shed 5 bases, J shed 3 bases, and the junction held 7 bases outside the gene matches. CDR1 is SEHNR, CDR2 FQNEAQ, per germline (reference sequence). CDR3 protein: CASSPGTGRDTGELFF. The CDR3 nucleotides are TGTGCCAGCAGCCCCGGGACAGGGCGAGACACCGGGGAGCTGTTTTTT.

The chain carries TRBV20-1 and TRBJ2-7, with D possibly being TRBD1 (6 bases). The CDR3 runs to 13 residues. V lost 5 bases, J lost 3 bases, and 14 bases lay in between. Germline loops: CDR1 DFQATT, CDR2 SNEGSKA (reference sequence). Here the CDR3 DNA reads TGCAGTGCTGGTCCCGGGACAATCTACGAGCAGTACTTC. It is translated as CSAGPGTIYEQYF.

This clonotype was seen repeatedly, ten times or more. Here the CDR3 DNA reads TGTGCCATCAGTCCGTCGGGACCGTCCTATGGCTACACCTTC. This sequence encodes CAISPSGPSYGYTF. V usage is TRBV10-3 and J usage is TRBJ1-2; D is perhaps TRBD1 (5 bases). Germline lookup yields CDR1 ENHRY and CDR2 SYGVKD. With 5 bases removed from V and 4 bases from J, the gap between germline ends came to 14 bases. This CDR3 contains 14 residues.

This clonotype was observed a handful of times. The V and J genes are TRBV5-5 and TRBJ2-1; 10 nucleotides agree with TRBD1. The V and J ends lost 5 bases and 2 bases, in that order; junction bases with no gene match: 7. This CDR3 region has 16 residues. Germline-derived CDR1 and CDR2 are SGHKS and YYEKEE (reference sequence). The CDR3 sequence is CASSSWTGGAYNEQFF. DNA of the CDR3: TGTGCCAGCAGTTCCTGGACAGGGGGGGCCTACAATGAGCAGTTCTTC.

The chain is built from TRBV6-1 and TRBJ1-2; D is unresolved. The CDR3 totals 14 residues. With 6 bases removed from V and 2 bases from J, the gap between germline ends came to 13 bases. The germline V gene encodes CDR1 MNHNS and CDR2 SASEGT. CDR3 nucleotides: TGTGCCAGCAGACCCCCGGGTTACAACTATGGCTACACCTTC. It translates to CASRPPGYNYGYTF.

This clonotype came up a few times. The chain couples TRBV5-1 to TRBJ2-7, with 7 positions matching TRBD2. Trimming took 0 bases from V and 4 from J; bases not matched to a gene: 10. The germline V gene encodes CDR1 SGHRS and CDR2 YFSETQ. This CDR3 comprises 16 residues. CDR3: CASSLVGGSSVYEQYF. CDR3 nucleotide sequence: TGCGCCAGCAGCTTGGTCGGCGGGAGCTCAGTATACGAGCAGTACTTC.